Below, 20 T cell receptor beta chains from the same sample are listed, as sequenced in a study of PD-1 blockade in mismatch repair-deficient tumors. The method was immunoSEQ multiplex PCR; TCRdb's version includes in-frame clones alone and lacks a portion of them. Of some 40,000 clones in the sample, roughly 84% were seen once. The source was PBMCs, collected 38 to 40 weeks after starting pembrolizumab. The source of these receptors is an adult with mismatch repair-deficient cancer.

CDR3 nucleotides: TGTGCCAGCAGGCGTAGAGACGGCAGGGGGTCCGGTCAGCCCCAGCATTTT. This gives the protein CASRRRDGRGSGQPQHF. This rearrangement joins TRBV28 to TRBJ1-5; 7 bases align to TRBD1. This CDR3 has 17 amino acids. V trimming: 6 bases; J trimming: 6 bases; junction bases outside the gene matches: 17. In germline, CDR1 is MDHEN, CDR2 SYDVKM. The whole variable domain, filled in from reference TRBV28 and TRBJ1-5, reads DVKVTQSSRYLVKRTGEKVFLECVQDMDHENMFWYRQDPGLGLRLIYFSYDVKMKEKGDIPEGYSVSREKKERFSLILESASTNQTSMYLCASRRRDGRGSGQPQHFGDGTRLSIL.

This rearrangement joins TRBV28 to TRBJ2-7; 11 bases are shared with TRBD1. V shed 3 bases, J shed 6 bases, and the junction held 4 bases outside the gene matches. This CDR3 region has 14 residues. Germline V gives CDR1 MDHEN, CDR2 SYDVKM. This CDR3 is CASSFGGTGGEQYF. DNA of the CDR3: TGTGCCAGCAGTTTCGGCGGGACAGGGGGCGAGCAGTACTTC. Full variable domain (missing parts from reference TRBV28 and TRBJ2-7): DVKVTQSSRYLVKRTGEKVFLECVQDMDHENMFWYRQDPGLGLRLIYFSYDVKMKEKGDIPEGYSVSREKKERFSLILESASTNQTSMYLCASSFGGTGGEQYFGPGTRLTVT.

This chain connects TRBV7-9 to TRBJ2-7; weak D call: TRBD1 (5 bases). Germline CDR1 and CDR2: SEHNR and FQNEAQ (reference sequence). The length of the CDR3 is 11 residues. Trimming took off 8 bases at V and 6 bases at J, with 11 bases between the two ends. CDR3: CASSPGFEQYF. In DNA form, the CDR3 reads TGTGCCAGCTCTCCAGGGTTCGAGCAGTACTTC.

This clone was detected only a few times. The V call is TRBV11-2, the J call TRBJ2-7, with no clear D. V lost 2 bases to trimming and J lost 5 bases, with 16 bases between them. Looked up from germline, CDR1 is SGHAT and CDR2 is FQNNGV. The length of the CDR3 is 15 residues. Here the CDR3 DNA reads TGTGCCAGCAGCTTAATCCTGCCCTCACGGGACGAGCAGTACTTC. Its protein product is CASSLILPSRDEQYF.

The rearrangement links TRBV2 to TRBJ2-1; 13 bases match TRBD2. Germline-derived CDR1 and CDR2 are SNHLY and FYNNEI. The CDR3 spans 15 residues. The V and J ends lost 6 bases and 12 bases, in that order; junction bases with no gene match: 11. In DNA form, the CDR3 reads TGTGCCAGCAGGGCTGGACTAGCGGGAGAAAGTGGGCAGTTCTTC. Translated, it gives CASRAGLAGESGQFF. The variable domain in full, completed from reference TRBV2 and TRBJ2-1, reads EPEVTQTPSHQVTQMGQEVILRCVPISNHLYFYWYRQILGQKVEFLVSFYNNEISEKSEIFDDQFSVERPDGSNFTLKIRSTKLEDSAMYFCASRAGLAGESGQFFGPGTRLTVL.

V gene TRBV6-5 combines with J gene TRBJ2-1, with D perhaps TRBD1 (6 bases). V was trimmed by 7 bases and J by 3 bases, leaving 16 bases between them. The length of the CDR3 is 15 residues. Looked up from germline, CDR1 is MNHEY and CDR2 is SVGAGI. As DNA, the CDR3 is TGTGCCAGCACGCTTACAGGGAACAGCTACAATGAGCAGTTCTTC. Amino acid sequence: CASTLTGNSYNEQFF.

V is TRBV7-3 and J is TRBJ2-3; 11 positions match TRBD2. Looked up from germline, CDR1 is SGHTA and CDR2 is FQGTGA. V shed 5 bases and J 3 bases; nucleotides not matched to a gene: 7. This CDR3 comprises 16 residues. Written as DNA, the CDR3 is TGTGCCAGCAGCCATAGACTAGCGGGAAATACAGATACGCAGTATTTT. Amino acids: CASSHRLAGNTDTQYF.

The chain uses TRBV5-6 and TRBJ2-2, with 7 bases aligning to TRBD2. Germline V gene sequence: CDR1 SGHDT, CDR2 YYEEEE. The length of the CDR3 is 16 residues. J was trimmed by 6 bases and V by 7 bases; bases with no gene match: 15. The CDR3 protein is CASRQWGRALSGELFF. CDR3 DNA: TGTGCCAGCCGGCAGTGGGGGAGGGCCTTATCCGGGGAGCTGTTTTTT.

V is TRBV11-2 and J is TRBJ2-3, with 12 bases aligning to TRBD2. The length of the CDR3 is 19 residues. Trimming took 5 bases from V and 0 from J; bases not matched to a gene: 12. The germline CDR1 and CDR2 sequences are SGHAT and FQNNGV. DNA of the CDR3: TGTGCCAGCAGCCAATTCGGACTAGCGGGAACCCATAGCACAGATACGCAGTATTTT. Translated, it gives CASSQFGLAGTHSTDTQYF.

The J gene is TRBJ1-3, the V gene TRBV11-2; D call uncertain. Germline values: CDR1 SGHAT, CDR2 FQNNGV. V lost 4 bases, J lost 8 bases, and 9 bases lay in between. The CDR3 length is 12 residues. The CDR3 DNA reads as TGTGCCAGCAGCTCCAAACTGGACACCATATATTTT. As protein: CASSSKLDTIYF.

V and J are TRBV27 and TRBJ2-1; D is uncertain. V gave up 6 bases and J gave up 7 bases, with 10 bases separating them. The length of the CDR3 is 12 residues. The germline CDR1 and CDR2 sequences are MNHEY and SMNVEV (reference sequence). CDR3 protein: CASSPRMNEQFF. The CDR3 bases are TGTGCCAGCAGCCCCAGGATGAATGAGCAGTTCTTC.

The chain couples TRBV5-1 to TRBJ1-5; 9 bases align to TRBD1. V lost 2 bases to trimming and J lost 6 bases; unmatched junction nucleotides: 6. CDR1 is SGHRS and CDR2 is YFSETQ in the germline V gene. The CDR3 sequence is 15 residues long. The CDR3 sequence: CASSLRQGVFQPQHF. CDR3 nucleotide sequence: TGCGCCAGCAGCTTACGACAGGGGGTTTTTCAGCCCCAGCATTTT.

This chain joins TRBV19 and TRBJ2-2, with D perhaps matching TRBD1 (5 bases). V lost 9 bases, J lost 6 bases, and 20 bases lay in between. Germline values: CDR1 LNHDA, CDR2 SQIVND (reference sequence). The CDR3 is 15 amino acids. The CDR3 sequence is CASRMGTKGPGELFF. CDR3 coding DNA: TGTGCCAGCCGAATGGGCACCAAGGGGCCCGGGGAGCTGTTTTTT. The whole variable domain, filled in from reference TRBV19 and TRBJ2-2, reads DGGITQSPKYLFRKEGQNVTLSCEQNLNHDAMYWYRQDPGQGLRLIYYSQIVNDFQKGDIAEGYSVSREKKESFPLTVTSAQKNPTAFYLCASRMGTKGPGELFFGEGSRLTVL.

This chain uses TRBV11-3 with TRBJ2-4; 8 nucleotides match TRBD2. From germline, CDR1 is SGHNT and CDR2 YENEEA. Trimming cost V 2 bases and J 9 bases; bases outside gene matches: 6. This CDR3 is built from 14 residues. This chain's CDR3 is CASSLSGSGSIQYF. DNA for the CDR3: TGTGCCAGCAGCTTAAGCGGGAGCGGAAGCATTCAGTACTTC.

This clone was counted once. The chain joins TRBV5-1 to TRBJ2-1; 9 nucleotides agree with TRBD2. The CDR3 is 17 residues long. Trimming cost V 3 bases and J 4 bases; bases outside gene matches: 11. Germline V gives CDR1 SGHRS, CDR2 YFSETQ. DNA of the CDR3: TGCGCCAGCAGCTCTGATCCGTCTAGCGGGATATACAATGAGCAGTTCTTC. It codes for CASSSDPSSGIYNEQFF. The full variable domain, completed using reference TRBV5-1 and TRBJ2-1, is KAGVTQTPRYLIKTRGQQVTLSCSPISGHRSVSWYQQTPGQGLQFLFEYFSETQRNKGNFPGRFSGRQFSNSRSEMNVSTLELGDSALYLCASSSDPSSGIYNEQFFGPGTRLTVL.

The CDR3 bases are TGCGCCAGCAGCTTGGCCGGAGTAGCGGGAGTTCTAAGGACCGGGGAGCTGTTTTTT. This translates into CASSLAGVAGVLRTGELFF. The chain couples TRBV5-1 to TRBJ2-2; TRBD2 matches 9 bases. The CDR3 has 19 amino acids. Germline V gene lookup returns CDR1 SGHRS and CDR2 YFSETQ. J lost 5 bases, V lost 0 bases, and 14 bases had no gene match.

The chain links TRBV18 to TRBJ1-2, with D possibly matching TRBD1 (5 bases). Germline CDR1 and CDR2: KGHSH and LQKENI. The CDR3 has 13 amino acids. V lost 4 bases and J lost 4, with 10 bases in between. This CDR3 reads CASSQGSLYGYTF. DNA for the CDR3: TGTGCCAGCTCACAGGGGTCTCTCTATGGCTACACCTTC.

In DNA form, the CDR3 reads TGTGCCATCACTTTCGGGACTAGTGTTTTCAATGAGCAGTTCTTC. Translating it yields CAITFGTSVFNEQFF. The chain uses TRBV10-3 and TRBJ2-1; 8 positions agree with TRBD2. Germline assignment: CDR1 ENHRY and CDR2 SYGVKD. The V gene end was trimmed by 7 bases and the J gene end by 6 bases; junction bases not matched to a gene: 11. The CDR3 length is 15 residues.

The V call is TRBV10-3, the J call TRBJ1-5, with 10 bases that match TRBD1. V lost 10 bases, J lost 3 bases, and 6 bases stayed unmatched. The length of the CDR3 is 14 residues. The germline CDR1 and CDR2 sequences are ENHRY and SYGVKD. The CDR3 sequence: CATGTGDPNQPQHF. CDR3 coding DNA: TGTGCCACCGGGACAGGGGACCCCAATCAGCCCCAGCATTTT.

This clone was observed a single time. The chain links TRBV5-1 to TRBJ2-1, with TRBD1 identical over 10 bases. The germline CDR1 and CDR2 sequences are SGHRS and YFSETQ. V gave up 4 bases and J gave up 8 bases; unmatched junction bases: 9. CDR3 length equals 15 residues. In DNA form, the CDR3 reads TGCGCCAGCAGCCCAGGACAGGGGGGGAACGATGAGCAGTTCTTC. The encoded protein is CASSPGQGGNDEQFF.